The clone carrying this T cell receptor beta chain was counted once. Additional DNA sequences in this sample encode the identical CDR3. The sample originates from a study of shared clonotypes between healthy human individuals. The germline gives CDR1 MDHEN, CDR2 SYDVKM. The CDR3 has 13 residues. Deletions cut 5 bases from V and 2 bases from J, with 9 bases between. It was across several immunoSEQ plates that each subset's genomic DNA was evenly split. Repertoires were generated with immunoSEQ multiplex PCR, while TCRdb's copy carries only in-frame clones and drops some. The data show roughly 520,000 clones, around 96% seen once.

Sequenced material: naive CD4+ T cells sorted from blood. Stated subset: CD45RA+ positively selected. The chain uses TRBV28 and TRBJ1-2, with D uncertain. This receptor was identified in a woman in her 30s in good health. The CDR3 sequence is CASSRTENYGYTF. The DNA of the CDR3 is TGTGCCAGCAGTAGGACCGAGAACTATGGCTACACCTTC.